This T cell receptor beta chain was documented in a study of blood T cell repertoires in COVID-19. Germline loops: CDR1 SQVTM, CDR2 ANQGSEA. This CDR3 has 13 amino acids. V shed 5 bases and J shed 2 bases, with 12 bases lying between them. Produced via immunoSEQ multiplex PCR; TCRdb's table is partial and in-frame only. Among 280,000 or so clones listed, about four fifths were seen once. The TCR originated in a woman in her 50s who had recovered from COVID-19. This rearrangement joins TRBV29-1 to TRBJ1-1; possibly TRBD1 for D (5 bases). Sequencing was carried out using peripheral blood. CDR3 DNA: TGCAGCGTTTCAATACAGGACAACACTGAAGCTTTCTTT. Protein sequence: CSVSIQDNTEAFF.